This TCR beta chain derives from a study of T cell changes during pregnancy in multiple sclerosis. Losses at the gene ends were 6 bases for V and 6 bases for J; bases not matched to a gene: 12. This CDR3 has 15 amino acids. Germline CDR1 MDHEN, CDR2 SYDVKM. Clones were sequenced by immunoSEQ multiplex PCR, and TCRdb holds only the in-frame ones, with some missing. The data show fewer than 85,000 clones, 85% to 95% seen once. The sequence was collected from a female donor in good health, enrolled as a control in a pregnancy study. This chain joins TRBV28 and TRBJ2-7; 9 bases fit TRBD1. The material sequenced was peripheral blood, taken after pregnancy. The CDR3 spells CASRARDRVSAEQYF. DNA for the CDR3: TGTGCCAGCAGAGCCCGGGACAGGGTGTCGGCCGAGCAGTACTTC. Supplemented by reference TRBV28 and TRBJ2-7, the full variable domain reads DVKVTQSSRYLVKRTGEKVFLECVQDMDHENMFWYRQDPGLGLRLIYFSYDVKMKEKGDIPEGYSVSREKKERFSLILESASTNQTSMYLCASRARDRVSAEQYFGPGTRLTVT.